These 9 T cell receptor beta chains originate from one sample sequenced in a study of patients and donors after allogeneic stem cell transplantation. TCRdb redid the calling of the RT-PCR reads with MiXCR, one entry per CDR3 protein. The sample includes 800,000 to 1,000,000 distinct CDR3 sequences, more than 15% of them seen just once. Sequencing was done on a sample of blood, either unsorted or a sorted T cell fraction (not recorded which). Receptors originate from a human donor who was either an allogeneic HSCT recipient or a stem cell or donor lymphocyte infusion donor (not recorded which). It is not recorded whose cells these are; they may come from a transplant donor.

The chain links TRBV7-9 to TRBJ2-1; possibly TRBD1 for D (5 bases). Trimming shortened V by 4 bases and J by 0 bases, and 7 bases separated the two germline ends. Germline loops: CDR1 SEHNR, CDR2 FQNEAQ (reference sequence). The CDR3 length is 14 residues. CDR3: CASSSGHSYNEQFF. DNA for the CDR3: TGTGCCAGCAGCTCCGGACACTCCTACAATGAGCAGTTCTTC.

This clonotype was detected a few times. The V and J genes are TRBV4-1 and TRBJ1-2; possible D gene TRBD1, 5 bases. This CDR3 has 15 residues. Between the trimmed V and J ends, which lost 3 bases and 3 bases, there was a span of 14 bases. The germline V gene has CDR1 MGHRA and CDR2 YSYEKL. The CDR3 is CASSQAVRGDYGYTF. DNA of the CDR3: TGCGCCAGCAGCCAGGCAGTCCGGGGCGACTATGGCTACACCTTC.

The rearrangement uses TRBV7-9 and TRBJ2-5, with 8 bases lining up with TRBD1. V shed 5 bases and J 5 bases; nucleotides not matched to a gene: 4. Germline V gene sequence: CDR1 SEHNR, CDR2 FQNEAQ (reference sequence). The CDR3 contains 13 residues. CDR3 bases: TGTGCCAGCAGCGCGGACAGGGTCGAGACCCAGTACTTC. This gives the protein CASSADRVETQYF.

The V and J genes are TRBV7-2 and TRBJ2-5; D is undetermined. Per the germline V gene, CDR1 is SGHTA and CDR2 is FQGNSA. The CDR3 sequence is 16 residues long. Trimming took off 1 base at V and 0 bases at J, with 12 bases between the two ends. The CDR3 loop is CASSLVGWLNQETQYF. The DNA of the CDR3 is TGTGCCAGCAGCTTAGTAGGTTGGCTCAACCAAGAGACCCAGTACTTC.

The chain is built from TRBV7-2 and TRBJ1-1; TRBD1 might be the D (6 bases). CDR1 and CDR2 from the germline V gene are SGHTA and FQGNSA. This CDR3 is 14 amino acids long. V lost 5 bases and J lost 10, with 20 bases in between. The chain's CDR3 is CASSPTGNRGAAFF. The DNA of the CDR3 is TGTGCCAGCAGCCCCACCGGGAATCGGGGGGCAGCTTTCTTT.

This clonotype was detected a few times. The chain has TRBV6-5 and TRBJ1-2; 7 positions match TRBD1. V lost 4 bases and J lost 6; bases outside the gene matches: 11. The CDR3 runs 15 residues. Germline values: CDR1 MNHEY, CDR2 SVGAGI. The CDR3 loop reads CASSLVQGERDGYTF. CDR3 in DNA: TGTGCCAGCAGTTTGGTTCAGGGGGAAAGGGATGGCTACACCTTC.

CDR3 loop: CASSQGRAGLNTEAFF. The CDR3 nucleotides read TGTGCCAGCAGCCAGGGGAGGGCTGGTTTGAACACTGAAGCTTTCTTT. The V call is TRBV13, the J call TRBJ1-1; a possible D gene is TRBD1 (6 bases). Germline CDR1 is PRHDT and CDR2 is FYEKMQ (reference sequence). The CDR3 is made up of 16 amino acids. Trimming removed 5 bases from V and 0 bases from J, with 16 bases in between.

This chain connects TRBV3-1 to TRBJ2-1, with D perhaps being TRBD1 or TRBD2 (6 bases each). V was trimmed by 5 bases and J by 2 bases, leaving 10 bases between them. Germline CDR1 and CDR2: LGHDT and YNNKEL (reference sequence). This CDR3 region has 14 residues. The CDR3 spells CASSSRGPYNEQFF. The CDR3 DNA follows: TGTGCCAGCAGCTCCCGGGGGCCCTACAATGAGCAGTTCTTC.

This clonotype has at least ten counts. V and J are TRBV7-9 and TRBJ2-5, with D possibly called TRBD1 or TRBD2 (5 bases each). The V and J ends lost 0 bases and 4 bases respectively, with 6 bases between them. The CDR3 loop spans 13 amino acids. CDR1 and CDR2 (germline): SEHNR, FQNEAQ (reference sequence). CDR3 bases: TGTGCCAGCAGCTTAGCCGGGGCAGAGACCCAGTACTTC. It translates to CASSLAGAETQYF.